A selection of T cell receptor beta chains follows, all from one sample in a study of identical twins. TCRdb re-called the 5' RACE reads with MiXCR, one entry per CDR3 protein. Here the sample spans roughly 250,000 distinct CDR3 sequences, 5.5% to 7% being singletons. These data also formed part of another study, on yellow fever vaccine responses in identical twins.

Sequencing was carried out using memory (CD45RO+) T cells sorted from blood. These receptors originate from a woman aged 18-29 years in good health. Both conserved end residues are part of each CDR3. Fields, in order: CDR3 protein, CDR3 DNA, J gene, V gene, D gene, clone size. The D gene is left open where the match is weak. Size is omitted from some rows. Given values are once, few, many or a class for expanded clones.

CDR3: CASSLLGDAKDF
DNA: TGTGCCAGCAGCCTCTTAGGTGACGCCAAGGATTTT
J: TRBJ2-3
V: TRBV7-2
D: .
size: .

CDR3: CASSLEGLINIQYF
DNA: TGCGCCAGCAGCTTGGAGGGATTGATAAACATTCAGTACTTC
J: TRBJ2-4
V: TRBV5-1
D: .
size: many

CDR3: CASSFEGYNEQFF
DNA: TGTGCCAGCAGTTTCGAGGGTTACAATGAGCAGTTCTTC
J: TRBJ2-1
V: TRBV12-3/TRBV12-4
D: .
size: many

CDR3: CASSQEQGWVTGELFF
DNA: TGCGCCAGCAGCCAAGAACAGGGGTGGGTCACCGGGGAGCTGTTTTTT
J: TRBJ2-2
V: TRBV4-1
D: TRBD1
size: many

CDR3: CASRQGDSNYGYTF
DNA: TGTGCCAGCAGGCAAGGGGATTCTAACTATGGCTACACCTTC
J: TRBJ1-2
V: TRBV6-1
D: .
size: .

CDR3: CASSPDRGYAGELFF
DNA: TGTGCCAGCAGTCCGGACAGGGGTTACGCCGGGGAGCTGTTTTTT
J: TRBJ2-2
V: TRBV6-4
D: TRBD1
size: few

CDR3: CASSQSRTGGRETQYF
DNA: TGTGCCAGCAGCCAGTCCAGGACAGGGGGCCGAGAGACCCAGTACTTC
J: TRBJ2-5
V: TRBV3-1
D: TRBD1
size: .

CDR3: CAISEGTSGGTKNIQYF
DNA: TGTGCCATCAGTGAGGGGACTAGCGGGGGGACCAAAAACATTCAGTACTTC
J: TRBJ2-4
V: TRBV10-3
D: TRBD2
size: .

CDR3: CASSLWGAPGHYEQYF
DNA: TGTGCCAGCAGCTTGTGGGGGGCGCCCGGACACTACGAGCAGTACTTC
J: TRBJ2-7
V: TRBV5-6
D: .
size: few

CDR3: CASSALGGTGDTQYF
DNA: TGCGCCAGCAGCGCCCTGGGGGGGACAGGGGATACGCAGTATTTT
J: TRBJ2-3
V: TRBV5-1
D: TRBD1
size: few

CDR3: CASSLGLAGRDEQFF
DNA: TGCGCCAGCAGCTTGGGGCTAGCGGGAAGGGATGAGCAGTTCTTC
J: TRBJ2-1
V: TRBV5-1
D: TRBD2
size: few

CDR3: CSWEEGATDTQYF
DNA: TGCAGCTGGGAGGAAGGGGCCACAGATACGCAGTATTTT
J: TRBJ2-3
V: TRBV20-1
D: .
size: .

CDR3: CASSFRSADTGELFF
DNA: TGTGCCAGCAGTTTCAGGTCCGCGGACACCGGGGAGCTGTTTTTT
J: TRBJ2-2
V: TRBV12-3/TRBV12-4
D: .
size: many

CDR3: CASSPGVGRNGYTF
DNA: TGTGCCAGTAGCCCTGGGGTTGGTAGGAATGGCTACACCTTC
J: TRBJ1-2
V: TRBV19
D: .
size: few

CDR3: CASSFGGDLSGANVLTF
DNA: TGTGCCAGCAGTTTTGGGGGGGACCTCTCTGGGGCCAACGTCCTGACTTTC
J: TRBJ2-6
V: TRBV12-3/TRBV12-4
D: TRBD2
size: .

CDR3: CASRALASTIDDTQYF
DNA: TGTGCCAGCAGGGCACTAGCGTCAACGATCGATGATACGCAGTATTTT
J: TRBJ2-3
V: TRBV3-1
D: TRBD2
size: many

CDR3: CASSLDPRGVGTEAFF
DNA: TGCGCCAGCAGCTTGGACCCTCGAGGGGTCGGCACTGAAGCTTTCTTT
J: TRBJ1-1
V: TRBV5-1
D: .
size: .

CDR3: CASSYEGAGEKLFF
DNA: TGTGCCAGCAGTTACGAGGGGGCAGGTGAAAAACTGTTTTTT
J: TRBJ1-4
V: TRBV6-5
D: TRBD1
size: .

CDR3: CASSWTGDNEKLFF
DNA: TGTGCCAGCAGTTGGACAGGCGATAATGAAAAACTGTTTTTT
J: TRBJ1-4
V: TRBV6-5
D: TRBD1
size: many

CDR3: CASRPPDRHYGYTF
DNA: TGTGCCAGCAGACCCCCGGACAGACACTATGGCTACACCTTC
J: TRBJ1-2
V: TRBV7-9
D: .
size: .

CDR3: CASSPQTGGLQPQHF
DNA: TGTGCCAGCAGCCCCCAGACAGGGGGCCTTCAGCCCCAGCATTTT
J: TRBJ1-5
V: TRBV5-5
D: TRBD1
size: many

CDR3: CATHNSGASPSTDTQYF
DNA: TGTGCCACACATAATAGCGGGGCCTCTCCTAGCACAGATACGCAGTATTTT
J: TRBJ2-3
V: TRBV7-8
D: TRBD2
size: many

CDR3: CASSSWGGLAGGPSTDTQYF
DNA: TGTGCCAGCAGCTCATGGGGCGGTCTAGCGGGAGGCCCCAGCACAGATACGCAGTATTTT
J: TRBJ2-3
V: TRBV7-6
D: TRBD2
size: many

CDR3: CCARDQQGLHTDTQYF
DNA: TGCTGTGCTAGAGATCAACAAGGTTTGCACACAGACACGCAGTATTTT
J: TRBJ2-3
V: TRBV20-1
D: .
size: .

CDR3: CAISESAGSYNEQFF
DNA: TGTGCCATCAGTGAGTCTGCAGGGTCCTACAATGAGCAGTTCTTC
J: TRBJ2-1
V: TRBV10-3
D: .
size: .

CDR3: CASSEPVGTKGVNEQFF
DNA: TGTGCCAGCAGCGAACCGGTTGGGACGAAGGGGGTAAATGAGCAGTTCTTC
J: TRBJ2-1
V: TRBV28
D: .
size: few